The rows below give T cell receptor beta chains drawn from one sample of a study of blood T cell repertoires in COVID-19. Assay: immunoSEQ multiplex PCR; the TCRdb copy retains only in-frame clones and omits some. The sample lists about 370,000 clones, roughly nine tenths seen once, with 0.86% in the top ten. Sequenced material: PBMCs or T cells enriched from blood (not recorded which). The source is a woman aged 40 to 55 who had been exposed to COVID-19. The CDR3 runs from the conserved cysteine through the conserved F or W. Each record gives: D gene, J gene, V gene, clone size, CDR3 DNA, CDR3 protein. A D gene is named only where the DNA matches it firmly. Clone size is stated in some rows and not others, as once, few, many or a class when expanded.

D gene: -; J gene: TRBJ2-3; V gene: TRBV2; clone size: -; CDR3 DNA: TGTGCCAGCAGTAGACTTAGCACAGATACGCAGTATTTT; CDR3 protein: CASSRLSTDTQYF
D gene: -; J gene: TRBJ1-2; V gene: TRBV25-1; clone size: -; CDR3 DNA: TGTGCCAGCAGTGTCGCTAACTATGGCTACACCTTC; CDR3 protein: CASSVANYGYTF
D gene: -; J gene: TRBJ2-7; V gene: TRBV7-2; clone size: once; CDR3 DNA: TGTGCCAGCAGCATAGGGGGACTGGAATTCTACGAGCAGTACTTC; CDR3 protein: CASSIGGLEFYEQYF
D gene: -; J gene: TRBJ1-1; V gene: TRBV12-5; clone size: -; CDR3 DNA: TGTGCTAGTGGTACGGACTGGGACACTGAAGCTTTCTTT; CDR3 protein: CASGTDWDTEAFF
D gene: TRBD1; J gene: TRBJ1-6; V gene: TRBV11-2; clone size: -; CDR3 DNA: TGTGCCAGCAGCTTATTGGGACAGGGGGCGTCTTCACCCCTCCACTTT; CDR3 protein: CASSLLGQGASSPLHF
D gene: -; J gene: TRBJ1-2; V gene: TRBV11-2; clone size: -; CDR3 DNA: TGTGCCAGCAGCTCCATCAGGGTTGGTGGCTACACCTTC; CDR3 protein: CASSSIRVGGYTF
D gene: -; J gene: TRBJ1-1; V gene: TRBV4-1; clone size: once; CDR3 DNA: TGCGCCAGCAGCCAAGATCCGCGACAGGCAGATGAAGCTTTCTTT; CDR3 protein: CASSQDPRQADEAFF
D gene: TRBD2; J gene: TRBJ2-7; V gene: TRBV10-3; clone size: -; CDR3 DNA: TGTGCCATCGGCAGCAGACTAGCGGGGGGTTACGAGCAGTACTTC; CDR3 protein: CAIGSRLAGGYEQYF
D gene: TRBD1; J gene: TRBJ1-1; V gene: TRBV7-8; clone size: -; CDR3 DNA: TGTGCCAGCAGGCGGACAGGGGCGCAATTCACGAACACTGAAGCTTTCTTT; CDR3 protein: CASRRTGAQFTNTEAFF
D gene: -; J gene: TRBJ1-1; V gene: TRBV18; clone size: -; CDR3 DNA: TGTGCCAGCTCCCGAACCGGGGGGCCGAACACTGAAGCTTTCTTT; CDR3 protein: CASSRTGGPNTEAFF
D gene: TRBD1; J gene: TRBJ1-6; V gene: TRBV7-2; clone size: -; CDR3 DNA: TGTGCCAGCAGCTTAGCGGCAGGGGGAGGATTCTCACCCCTCCACTTT; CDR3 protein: CASSLAAGGGFSPLHF
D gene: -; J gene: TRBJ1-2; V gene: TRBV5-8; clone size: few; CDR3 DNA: TGTGCCAGCAGCTTTTACACTAAAGACTATGGCTACACCTTC; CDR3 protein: CASSFYTKDYGYTF
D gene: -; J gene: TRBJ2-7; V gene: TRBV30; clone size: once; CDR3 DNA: TGTGCCTGGAGCTCCGGGTCCTACGAGCAGTACTTC; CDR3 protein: CAWSSGSYEQYF
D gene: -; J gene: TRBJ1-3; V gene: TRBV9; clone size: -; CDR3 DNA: TGTGCCAGCAGCCGAGGGGGGGCCTCTGGAAACACCATATATTTT; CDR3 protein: CASSRGGASGNTIYF
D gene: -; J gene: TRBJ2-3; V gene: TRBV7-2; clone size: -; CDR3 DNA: TGTGCCAGCAGCTTCGCCGGGACTTCCCCTAGCACAGATACGCAGTATTTT; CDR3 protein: CASSFAGTSPSTDTQYF
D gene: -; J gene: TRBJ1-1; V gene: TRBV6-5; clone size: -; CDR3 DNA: TGTGCCAGCAGTTCCACCCAGAGCGCTGAAGCTTTCTTT; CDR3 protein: CASSSTQSAEAFF
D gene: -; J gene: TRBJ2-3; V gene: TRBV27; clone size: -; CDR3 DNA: TGTGCCAGCAGTCCCTATGATTTCAGGGCTGACCCAGATACGCAGTATTTT; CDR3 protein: CASSPYDFRADPDTQYF
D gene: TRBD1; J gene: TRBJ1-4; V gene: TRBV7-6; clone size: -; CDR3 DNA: TGTGCCAGCAGTCAGGGACAGGCCTTTAATGAAAAACTGTTTTTT; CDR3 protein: CASSQGQAFNEKLFF
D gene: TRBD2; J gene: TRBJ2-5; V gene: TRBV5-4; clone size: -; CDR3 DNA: TGTGCCAGCAGCCCCCTAACGGGGGGACCCGCAGAGACCCAGTACTTC; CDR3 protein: CASSPLTGGPAETQYF
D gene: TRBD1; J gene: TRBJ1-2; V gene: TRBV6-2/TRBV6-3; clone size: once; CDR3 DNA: TGTGCCAGCAGTTGGAATCCGGGACAGGCCTACTATGGCTACACCTTC; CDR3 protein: CASSWNPGQAYYGYTF
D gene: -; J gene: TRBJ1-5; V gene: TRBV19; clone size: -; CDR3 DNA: TGTGCCAGTAGGAAGGGGGTAGGGAGCAATCAGCCCCAGCATTTT; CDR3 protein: CASRKGVGSNQPQHF
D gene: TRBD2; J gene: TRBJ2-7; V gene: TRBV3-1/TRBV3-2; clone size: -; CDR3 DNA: TGTGCCAGCAGCCAACTAGCGGGGGGGCACTACGAGCAGTACTTC; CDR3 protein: CASSQLAGGHYEQYF
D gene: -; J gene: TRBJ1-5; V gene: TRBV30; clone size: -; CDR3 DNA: TGTGCCTGGAACCAAGGGGATAGCAATCAGCCCCAGCATTTT; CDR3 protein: CAWNQGDSNQPQHF
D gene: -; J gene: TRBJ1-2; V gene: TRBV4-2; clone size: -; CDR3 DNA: TGTGCCAGCAGCCAAGTTGGGCAGGGTCTAGACTATGGCTACACCTTC; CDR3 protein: CASSQVGQGLDYGYTF
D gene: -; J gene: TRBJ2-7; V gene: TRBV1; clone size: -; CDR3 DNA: TGCACCAGCAGCCAAGATCAATGGACAGGGGACTTC; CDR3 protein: CTSSQDQWTGDF
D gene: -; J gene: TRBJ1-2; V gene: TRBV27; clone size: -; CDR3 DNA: TGTGCCAGCAGTCCCTTTCCGGGCGGGAGAGATGGCTACACCTTC; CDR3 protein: CASSPFPGGRDGYTF
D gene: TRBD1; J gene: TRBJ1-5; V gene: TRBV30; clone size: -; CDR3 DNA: TGTGCCTGGAGTCGGAGGACAGGGGTTGGGAATCAGCCCCAGCATTTT; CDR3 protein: CAWSRRTGVGNQPQHF